This TCR beta chain was documented in a study of blood T cell repertoires in COVID-19. Overall study: COVID-19 samples, acute and convalescent, were from the United States, Italy and Spain. T cells, B-cell-depleted T cells, or PBMCs provided the cDNA or gDNA that served as material.

The repertoire was sequenced with immunoSEQ multiplex PCR; TCRdb's copy has only in-frame clones and lacks some. The sample comprises roughly 240,000 clones, 86% of which are singletons, and 3.6% rests with the top ten. This CDR3 contains 18 residues. Trimming cost V 1 base and J 4 bases; bases outside gene matches: 6. Germline CDR1 reads SGHTA; CDR2 reads FQGNSA. The origin of this receptor is a man aged 18 to 29 with active or convalescent COVID-19. Sequencing used peripheral blood. The chain employs TRBV7-2 and TRBJ2-3; 15 bases agree with TRBD2. The CDR3 bases are TGTGCCAGCAGCTTAGTGTCAGGACTAGCGGGAGGGTCAGATACGCAGTATTTT. This gives the protein CASSLVSGLAGGSDTQYF.